These 18 T cell receptor beta chains came from one sample sequenced in a study of CD8+CD57+ T cells in acquired aplastic anemia. Patients picked for sequencing had shown CD8+CD57+ cell expansion detected by flow cytometry. Using genomic DNA as the template, TCR beta VDJ and CDR3 profiling was carried out. TCRdb reprocessed the reads with MiXCR, giving one entry per CDR3 protein. The repertoire has about 190,000 distinct CDR3 sequences, approximately 50% of them found once; the top ten carry around 9.7%. Material for sequencing was sorted CD4+, CD8+, or CD8+CD57+ T cells (not recorded which) from PBMCs. These TCRs come from a human donor with aplastic anemia.

The rearrangement joins TRBV19 to TRBJ1-1, with D maybe TRBD1 (5 bases). Germline V CDR1 and CDR2: LNHDA, SQIVND (reference sequence). V lost 1 base and J 8 bases, leaving 14 bases between the germline ends. This CDR3 has 14 amino acids. The CDR3 is CASSIVGGGTEAFF. Here the CDR3 DNA reads TGTGCCAGTAGTATAGTCGGGGGTGGAACCGAAGCTTTCTTT.

The V call is TRBV2, the J call TRBJ2-5, with 7 nucleotides matching TRBD1. The CDR3 contains 15 residues. Germline V gene sequence: CDR1 SNHLY, CDR2 FYNNEI. V trimming: 3 bases; J trimming: 4 bases; junction bases outside the gene matches: 8. CDR3 in amino acids: CASSDIGRGRETQYF. CDR3 bases: TGTGCCAGCAGTGATATTGGTAGGGGGCGAGAGACCCAGTACTTC.

The chain is built from TRBV7-2 and TRBJ2-7; D is ambiguous. The CDR3 consists of 12 residues. CDR1 is SGHTA, CDR2 FQGNSA, per germline. V lost 7 bases and J lost 2, with 9 bases in between. CDR3 residues: CASTRGTYEQYF. Written as DNA, the CDR3 is TGTGCCAGCACCCGTGGGACCTACGAGCAGTACTTC.

To note about this clonotype: Mismatch with germline at one junction end may stem from a read error. The chain carries TRBV7-8 and TRBJ2-7; D is possibly TRBD1 or TRBD2 (5 bases each). Germline V CDR1 and CDR2: SGHVS, FQNEAQ. This CDR3 spans 12 amino acids. DNA for the CDR3: TGTACCAGCAGCCCGGGGCGCAATGAGCAGTACTTC. Protein sequence: CTSSPGRNEQYF.

The rearrangement uses TRBV30 and TRBJ2-7; weak D call: TRBD1 (5 bases). Trimming shortened V by 4 bases and J by 7 bases, and 14 bases separated the two germline ends. The germline gives CDR1 GTSNPN, CDR2 SVGIG (reference sequence). CDR3 length: 12 residues. CDR3 in amino acids: CAWNGVGDEQYF. The DNA for the CDR3 is TGTGCCTGGAACGGTGTAGGGGATGAGCAGTACTTC. Based on the CDR3 plus reference TRBV30 and TRBJ2-7, the full variable domain is SQTIHQWPATLVQPVGSPLSLECTVEGTSNPNLYWYRQAAGRGLQLLFYSVGIGQISSEVPQNLSASRPQDRQFILSSKKLLLSDSGFYLCAWNGVGDEQYFGPGTRLTVT.

This clonotype has ten or more counts. The chain joins TRBV29-1 to TRBJ2-5; D perhaps matches TRBD2 (6 bases). The germline V and J ends were trimmed by 4 bases and 2 bases, with 11 bases remaining between them. The CDR3 sequence is 13 residues long. The germline gives CDR1 SQVTM, CDR2 ANQGSEA. The CDR3 loop reads CSVVPGGQETQYF. In DNA, the CDR3 is TGCAGCGTTGTGCCAGGAGGGCAAGAGACCCAGTACTTC.

This clonotype was found a few times. This chain connects TRBV25-1 to TRBJ2-2; D not resolved. This CDR3 comprises 12 residues. Germline V CDR1 and CDR2: MGHDK, SYGVNS. Trimming cost V 7 bases and J 7 bases, with 10 bases left between them. The CDR3 protein is CASTTLYGELFF. The CDR3 DNA reads TGTGCCAGCACCACACTTTACGGGGAGCTGTTTTTT.

The genes are TRBV5-4 and TRBJ2-3, with 8 bases fitting TRBD2. CDR1 and CDR2 from the germline V gene are SGHNT and YYREEE (reference sequence). The CDR3 loop spans 16 amino acids. Trimming took 1 base from V and 0 from J; bases not matched to a gene: 4. Here the CDR3 DNA reads TGTGCCAGCAGCTTGAGGTCTAGCGGGAGCACAGATACGCAGTATTTT. Translation gives CASSLRSSGSTDTQYF.

This clonotype has at least ten counts. The genes are TRBV7-3 and TRBJ1-2, with TRBD1 matching 8 bases. CDR3 length equals 15 residues. Trimming took 5 bases from V and 2 from J; bases not matched to a gene: 7. CDR1 SGHTA and CDR2 FQGTGA come from the germline V gene. Written as DNA, the CDR3 is TGTGCCAGCAGCAGTGGGACAGGTCCGAACTATGGCTACACCTTC. Translating it yields CASSSGTGPNYGYTF.

Concerning this clonotype: A much larger clone sits a single nucleotide away, making a read error possible. V and J are TRBV5-1 and TRBJ2-3, with a possible D match to TRBD1 (6 bases). This CDR3 is built from 16 residues. V shed 0 bases and J shed 2 bases, with 13 bases lying between them. Germline loops: CDR1 SGHRS, CDR2 YFSETQ. CDR3 sequence: CASSLEVGQITDTQYF. As DNA, the CDR3 is TGCGCCAGCAGCTTGGAGGTTGGACAGATCACAGATACGCAGTATTTT. Filled out from reference TRBV5-1 and TRBJ2-3, the complete variable domain reads KAGVTQTPRYLIKTRGQQVTLSCSPISGHRSVSWYQQTPGQGLQFLFEYFSETQRNKGNFPGRFSGRQFSNSRSEMNVSTLELGDSALYLCASSLEVGQITDTQYFGPGTRLTVL.

This clonotype was counted only a few times. The chain employs TRBV4-2 and TRBJ1-2, with D possibly TRBD1 on 6 matching bases. This CDR3 contains 12 residues. CDR1 and CDR2 (germline): LGHNA, YNFKEQ. The V gene lost 8 bases and the J gene lost 8 bases, with 15 bases spanning the gap. The CDR3 region is CASSLGGAGYTF. The DNA of the CDR3 is TGTGCCAGCTCATTGGGGGGCGCGGGCTACACCTTC.

V is TRBV5-1 and J is TRBJ2-5, with D perhaps matching TRBD2 (5 bases). This CDR3 region has 14 residues. Trimming removed 0 bases from V and 5 bases from J, with 11 bases in between. CDR1 SGHRS and CDR2 YFSETQ come from the germline V gene. The CDR3 loop is CASSLEAGWETQYF. CDR3 DNA: TGCGCCAGCAGCTTGGAGGCGGGCTGGGAGACCCAGTACTTC. Variable domain in full (rest from reference TRBV5-1 and TRBJ2-5): KAGVTQTPRYLIKTRGQQVTLSCSPISGHRSVSWYQQTPGQGLQFLFEYFSETQRNKGNFPGRFSGRQFSNSRSEMNVSTLELGDSALYLCASSLEAGWETQYFGPGTRLLVL.

The gene calls are TRBV19 and TRBJ2-1, with 10 bases fitting TRBD1. The CDR3 spans 13 residues. The V gene's germline CDR1 is LNHDA and CDR2 SQIVND (reference sequence). V lost 7 bases to trimming and J lost 9 bases; unmatched junction nucleotides: 6. CDR3 amino acids: CASTQTGGIEQFF. In DNA form, the CDR3 reads TGTGCCAGTACGCAGACAGGGGGCATTGAGCAGTTCTTC.

This clonotype was observed once. V and J are TRBV20-1 and TRBJ1-5; no clear D gene. In germline, CDR1 is DFQATT, CDR2 SNEGSKA (reference sequence). V was cut by 3 bases and J by 0 bases, with 9 bases left in between. This CDR3 is 14 amino acids long. The CDR3 region has the DNA TGCAGTGCTAGTGGGCAAGTTAGCAATCAGCCCCAGCATTTT. The encoded protein is CSASGQVSNQPQHF.

The V call is TRBV10-3, the J call TRBJ2-7; D gene uncertain. This CDR3 has 13 residues. Germline V gives CDR1 ENHRY, CDR2 SYGVKD. Trimming took off 3 bases at V and 1 base at J, with 7 bases between the two ends. In DNA, the CDR3 is TGTGCCATCAGTGACGACACATCCTACGAGCAGTACTTC. Its translation: CAISDDTSYEQYF.

The chain joins TRBV5-1 to TRBJ1-1; D gene unclear. The CDR3 loop spans 15 amino acids. V was pared by 0 bases and J by 1 base, with 10 bases between. The germline V gene encodes CDR1 SGHRS and CDR2 YFSETQ. The CDR3 nucleotides read TGCGCCAGCAGCTTGGCCGGGAGCAGGAACACTGAAGCTTTCTTT. It codes for CASSLAGSRNTEAFF. Based on the CDR3 plus reference TRBV5-1 and TRBJ1-1, the full variable domain is KAGVTQTPRYLIKTRGQQVTLSCSPISGHRSVSWYQQTPGQGLQFLFEYFSETQRNKGNFPGRFSGRQFSNSRSEMNVSTLELGDSALYLCASSLAGSRNTEAFFGQGTRLTVV.

This clonotype was counted at least ten times. This chain connects TRBV7-8 to TRBJ2-5; D is uncertain. With 5 bases removed from V and 5 bases from J, the gap between germline ends came to 21 bases. The CDR3 covers 16 residues. CDR1 and CDR2 (germline): SGHVS, FQNEAQ. CDR3 coding DNA: TGTGCCAGCAGCCGTCCCCTGCTCTATTTGGGGGAGACCCAGTACTTC. This encodes CASSRPLLYLGETQYF.

The V call is TRBV2, the J call TRBJ1-2; 9 bases line up with TRBD1. The germline V gene encodes CDR1 SNHLY and CDR2 FYNNEI. The CDR3 is 12 residues long. J gave up 6 bases and V 5 bases, and 1 base lay outside the gene matches. The CDR3: CASSTGGHGYTF. CDR3 DNA: TGTGCCAGCAGTACAGGGGGCCATGGCTACACCTTC. Filled out from reference TRBV2 and TRBJ1-2, the complete variable domain reads EPEVTQTPSHQVTQMGQEVILRCVPISNHLYFYWYRQILGQKVEFLVSFYNNEISEKSEIFDDQFSVERPDGSNFTLKIRSTKLEDSAMYFCASSTGGHGYTFGSGTRLTVV.